This is a list of T cell receptor beta chains from one sample in a study of Graves' ophthalmopathy and Graves' hyperthyroidism. Each CDR3 protein is one row after TCRdb ran MiXCR on the multiplex PCR reads. Of approximately 700,000 distinct CDR3 sequences in the sample, 40% were seen once. Sequenced input: peripheral blood. The receptors shown here come from an adult man with Graves' ophthalmopathy. Both conserved end residues are part of each CDR3. The D gene is left open where the match is weak. The size field is filled for only some rows; it gives once, few, many or a size class.

J	size	D	V	DNA	CDR3
TRBJ1-4	many	TRBD1	TRBV2	TGTGCCATCACCAGGGACAGGGGGGAAAAACTGTTTTTT	CAITRDRGEKLFF
TRBJ2-7	NA	NA	TRBV7-9	TGTGCCAGCAGCTTATCAGGGATAAACTACGAGCAGTACTTC	CASSLSGINYEQYF
TRBJ2-2	many	NA	TRBV7-9	TGTGCCAGCAGCTTAAGGGGAACCGGGGAGCTGTTTTTT	CASSLRGTGELFF
TRBJ1-5	few	NA	TRBV24-1	TGTGCCACCAGTGACCCAGGGACACCTTATCAGCCCCAGCATTTT	CATSDPGTPYQPQHF
TRBJ1-1	many	NA	TRBV25-1	TGTGCCAGCACTCCGGTACACCTGAACACTGAAGCTTTCTTT	CASTPVHLNTEAFF
TRBJ2-5	NA	NA	TRBV20-1	TGCAGTGCTCCCTGGGACAGCGGGGCAGAGACCCAGTACTTC	CSAPWDSGAETQYF
TRBJ2-6	NA	NA	TRBV10-3	TGTGCCAGCAGACGGACACTCAGGCCCTCTGGGGCCAACGTCCTGACTTTC	CASRRTLRPSGANVLTF
TRBJ2-7	few	TRBD1	TRBV4-1	TGCGCCAGCAGCCAAGGACAGGGCGAGCAGTACTTC	CASSQGQGEQYF
TRBJ2-7	NA	TRBD2	TRBV20-1	TGCAGTGCTAGAGGCGCGTTAAGCGGGGCTTATATCGAGCAGTACTTC	CSARGALSGAYIEQYF
TRBJ2-5	few	NA	TRBV4-1	TGCGCCAGCAGCCAAGTCGGACGGCGACAAGAGACCCAGTACTTC	CASSQVGRRQETQYF
TRBJ2-7	NA	TRBD2	TRBV7-8	TGCGCCAGCAGCTTGGTACTAGCGGGAGGGCCGAGGCAGTGCTTC	CASSLVLAGGPRQCF
TRBJ1-4	few	TRBD1	TRBV10-3	TGTGCCGGGAACAGGGGGCGAGGAGAAAAACTGTTTTTT	CAGNRGRGEKLFF
TRBJ2-6	many	NA	TRBV7-2	TGTGCCAGCAGCTTGGGGGCCGCGGATGGGGCCAACGTCCTGACTTTC	CASSLGAADGANVLTF
TRBJ2-5	NA	TRBD2	TRBV20-1	TGCAGTGCTAGAGCTCCTGGACTAGAAGAGACCCAGTACTTC	CSARAPGLEETQYF
TRBJ2-6	few	TRBD2	TRBV24-1	TGTGCCACCAGTGACCCCGGGACTAGCGGGGCCAACGTCCTGACTTTC	CATSDPGTSGANVLTF
TRBJ1-1	NA	NA	TRBV10-3	TGTGCCAGCAGACGGGACGGTCGAAACACTGAAGCTTTCTTT	CASRRDGRNTEAFF
TRBJ2-7	NA	NA	TRBV20-1	TGCAGTGCTCGGGGGCGGCTAGCGGATGCCTACGAGCAGTACTTC	CSARGRLADAYEQYF